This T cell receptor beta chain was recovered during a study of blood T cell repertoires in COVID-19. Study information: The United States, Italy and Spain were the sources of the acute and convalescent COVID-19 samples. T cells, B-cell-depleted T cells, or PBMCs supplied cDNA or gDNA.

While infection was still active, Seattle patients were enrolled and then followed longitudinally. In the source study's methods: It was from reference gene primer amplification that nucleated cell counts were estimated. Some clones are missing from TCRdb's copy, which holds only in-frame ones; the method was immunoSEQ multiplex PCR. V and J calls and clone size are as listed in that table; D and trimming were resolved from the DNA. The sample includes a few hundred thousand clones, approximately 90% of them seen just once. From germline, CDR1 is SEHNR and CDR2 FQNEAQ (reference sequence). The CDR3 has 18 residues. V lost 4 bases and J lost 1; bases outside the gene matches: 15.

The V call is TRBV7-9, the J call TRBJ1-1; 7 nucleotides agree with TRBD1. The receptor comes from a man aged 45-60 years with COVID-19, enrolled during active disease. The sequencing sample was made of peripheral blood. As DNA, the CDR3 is TGTGCCAGCAGCTCTCAAAGGGGGCGAAGGGAGTCGAACACTGAAGCTTTCTTT. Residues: CASSSQRGRRESNTEAFF.